This T cell receptor beta chain was recorded in a study of CD8+ T cells in alopecia areata. Whole-study context: Female C3H/HeJ mice aged roughly 7-11 weeks received skin from approximately 6-13-month-old C3H/HeJ donors with spontaneous alopecia.

RNA, once extracted, was reverse transcribed into cDNA for use as the sequencing template. Assay: immunoSEQ multiplex PCR; the TCRdb copy retains only in-frame clones and omits some. The profile covers roughly 110,000 clones, none occurring a single time. With respect to this clone: Mouse germline and gene names are used. The sequence runs out 4 residues before the end of the CDR3; the remainder is reconstructed from the germline J gene.

The ends lost 1 base at V and 0 bases at J; junction bases unmatched: 5. CDR1 NSQYPW and CDR2 LRSPGD come from the germline V gene (reference sequence). This CDR3 has 17 amino acids. The sequence derives from a C3H/HeJ mouse with alopecia areata. As its MHC haplotype, the strain has H2-k. The chain combines TRBV1 with TRBJ2-4; 9 bases match TRBD2. The sequenced sample was lesional skin. CDR3 bases read: TGCACCTGCAGTGCAGTCCGGGACTGGGATAGTCAAAAC. It yields the protein CTCSAVRDWDSQN. The full CDR3 reads CTCSAVRDWDSQNTLYF.